The T cell receptor beta chain described here comes from a study of shared clonotypes between healthy human individuals. Genomic DNA from each subset was divided evenly over several immunoSEQ plates. Using immunoSEQ multiplex PCR, the repertoire was profiled, and TCRdb retains in-frame clones only, with some absent. The sample consists of fewer than 1 million clones, around 96% of them appearing once. Cells designated naive CD8 were CD45RO-negative and were positively selected for CCR7, with terminally differentiated effector memory CD45RA+ cells excluded. The donor cohort consisted entirely of Caucasian adults residing in Nashville, Tennessee. J was trimmed by 7 bases and V by 0 bases; bases with no gene match: 8. Germline CDR1 reads SGHAT; CDR2 reads FQNNGV. The CDR3 runs to 16 residues.

The source of this sequence is a man aged 25-40 years in good health. This chain links TRBV11-2 with TRBJ2-1; 8 bases match TRBD1. The specimen sequenced was naive CD8+ T cells sorted from blood. The CDR3 loop reads CASSLDRRTGRNEQFF. CDR3 coding DNA: TGTGCCAGCAGCTTAGATCGAAGGACAGGGCGAAATGAGCAGTTCTTC.